These T cell receptor beta chains were read from a single sample in a study of control samples from healthy donors and cancer patients. Data came from immunoSEQ multiplex PCR; TCRdb stores just in-frame clones and leaves some out. The sample contains about 94,000 clones, just over 90% of which appear only once. Sample: blood. These receptors came from a woman in her late teens or twenties in good health. Both conserved end residues are part of each CDR3. Each record gives: clone size, V gene, J gene, D gene, CDR3 protein, CDR3 DNA. D genes are given only for firm matches. Size is omitted from some rows. Given values are once, few, many or a class for expanded clones.

-,TRBV15,TRBJ1-3,-,CATSRARTSFSGNTIYF,TGTGCCACCAGCAGAGCGCGGACATCCTTCTCTGGAAACACCATATATTTT
once,TRBV2,TRBJ1-5,-,CASSELRWTRNQPQHF,TGTGCCAGCAGTGAACTTCGGTGGACCCGGAATCAGCCCCAGCATTTT
-,TRBV12-3/TRBV12-4,TRBJ1-2,-,CASEGEVGGYTF,TGTGCCAGCGAAGGGGAGGTTGGAGGCTACACCTTC
-,TRBV9,TRBJ2-3,-,CASSVAKTGTSTDTQYF,TGTGCCAGCAGCGTAGCTAAGACTGGCACTAGCACAGATACGCAGTATTTT
-,TRBV6-6,TRBJ1-4,-,CASSPGEKLFF,TGTGCCAGCAGTCCGGGTGAAAAACTGTTTTTT
-,TRBV19,TRBJ1-2,TRBD1,CASSFGTGDYGYTF,TGTGCCAGTAGTTTCGGGACAGGGGATTATGGCTACACCTTC
-,TRBV7-2,TRBJ2-3,-,CASSPPKIDTDTQYF,TGTGCCAGCAGTCCCCCCAAGATCGACACAGATACGCAGTATTTT
-,TRBV9,TRBJ1-2,-,CASSVEQGYGYTF,TGTGCCAGCAGCGTAGAACAGGGTTATGGCTACACCTTC
-,TRBV6-4,TRBJ1-3,-,CASTTGFSGNTIYF,TGTGCCAGCACGACGGGATTCTCTGGAAACACCATATATTTT
few,TRBV4-1,TRBJ1-2,TRBD1,CASSQEGGQLGYTF,TGCGCCAGCAGCCAAGAAGGGGGACAGCTCGGCTACACCTTC
-,TRBV6-4,TRBJ1-2,TRBD1,CASSSSQGAFSYTF,TGTGCCAGCAGTTCCTCACAGGGGGCGTTTAGCTACACCTTC
-,TRBV5-4,TRBJ1-1,-,CASSLIGQKNTEAFF,TGTGCCAGCAGCTTGATAGGCCAAAAGAACACTGAAGCTTTCTTT
-,TRBV15,TRBJ2-7,-,CATSRRWSGSSYEQYF,TGTGCCACCAGCAGACGCTGGTCAGGAAGCTCCTACGAGCAGTACTTC
-,TRBV6-6,TRBJ2-1,TRBD2,CASSYSKAGGNNEQFF,TGTGCCAGCAGTTACTCGAAAGCGGGGGGGAACAATGAGCAGTTCTTC
-,TRBV9,TRBJ2-3,TRBD2,CASSLGLSGGPTDTQYF,TGTGCCAGCAGCCTCGGTCTAAGCGGGGGGCCGACAGATACGCAGTATTTT
-,TRBV5-1,TRBJ2-3,-,CASNEDVTDTQYF,TGCGCCAGCAATGAGGATGTGACAGATACGCAGTATTTT
-,TRBV2,TRBJ1-4,TRBD1,CASSRDREGEKLFF,TGTGCCAGCAGTCGGGACAGGGAGGGGGAAAAACTGTTTTTT
-,TRBV6-1,TRBJ1-4,-,CASSEPAGVEKLFF,TGTGCCAGCAGTGAACCGGCAGGGGTTGAAAAACTGTTTTTT
-,TRBV11-3,TRBJ2-3,-,CASSSTGGTDTQYF,TGTGCCAGCAGCTCCACGGGGGGCACAGATACGCAGTATTTT
once,TRBV10-2,TRBJ1-1,-,CASSEGGTEAFF,TGCGCCAGCAGTGAGGGGGGCACTGAAGCTTTCTTT
-,TRBV6-5,TRBJ1-2,-,CASRDSRSYSYTF,TGTGCCAGCAGGGACAGTCGGTCTTATAGCTACACCTTC
-,TRBV29-1,TRBJ1-2,-,CSVQGSKDLIGYTF,TGCAGCGTCCAGGGCTCTAAAGACCTTATCGGCTACACCTTC
few,TRBV29-1,TRBJ2-2,-,CSVEDGGGELFF,TGCAGCGTTGAGGACGGTGGCGGGGAGCTGTTTTTT
-,TRBV7-3,TRBJ2-3,TRBD2,CASSSSGGTDTQYF,TGTGCCAGCAGTTCTAGCGGGGGCACAGATACGCAGTATTTT
-,TRBV29-1,TRBJ1-2,-,CSAPTAGAGTYGYTF,TGCAGCGCCCCGACTGCAGGGGCCGGGACCTATGGCTACACCTTC